Shown below are 26 T cell receptor beta chains from a single sample sequenced in a study of blood T cell repertoires in COVID-19. Repertoires were generated with immunoSEQ multiplex PCR, while TCRdb's copy carries only in-frame clones and drops some. The sample lists around 200,000 clones; more than 75% were seen once. Source material: peripheral blood. The origin of the receptors is a man in his fifties or sixties who had recovered from COVID-19.

The chain is built from TRBV19 and TRBJ2-1, with 9 bases identical to TRBD2. The J segment lost 9 bases and the V segment lost 0 bases, leaving 12 bases of the junction unmatched. Germline-derived CDR1 and CDR2 are LNHDA and SQIVND (reference sequence). The CDR3 is 17 residues long. The CDR3 protein is CASSIDRGGGAVSEQFF. CDR3 sequence (DNA): TGTGCCAGTAGTATAGATCGAGGCGGGGGGGCCGTCAGTGAGCAGTTCTTC.

V and J are TRBV19 and TRBJ2-3; D is perhaps TRBD1 (6 bases). CDR1 is LNHDA and CDR2 is SQIVND in the germline V gene (reference sequence). The V gene lost 10 bases and the J gene lost 0 bases, with 11 bases spanning the gap. The length of the CDR3 is 13 residues. DNA of the CDR3: TGTGCCACCACAGGGTCCAGCACAGATACGCAGTATTTT. It encodes CATTGSSTDTQYF. Filled out from reference TRBV19 and TRBJ2-3, the complete variable domain reads DGGITQSPKYLFRKEGQNVTLSCEQNLNHDAMYWYRQDPGQGLRLIYYSQIVNDFQKGDIAEGYSVSREKKESFPLTVTSAQKNPTAFYLCATTGSSTDTQYFGPGTRLTVL.

This chain connects TRBV18 to TRBJ1-6, with D perhaps matching TRBD1 (5 bases). The CDR3 consists of 16 residues. In germline, CDR1 is KGHSH, CDR2 LQKENI. Trimming removed 2 bases from V and 7 bases from J, with 15 bases in between. CDR3 in DNA: TGTGCCAGCTCACCAAGTCAGGGCCCCTTAAATTCACCCCTCCACTTT. This encodes CASSPSQGPLNSPLHF.

The J gene is TRBJ2-2, the V gene TRBV6-6; D might be TRBD2 (5 bases). CDR1 is MNHNY and CDR2 is SVGAGI in the germline V gene (reference sequence). Trimming took 8 bases from V and 7 from J, leaving 8 bases between them. The CDR3 is 11 amino acids. CDR3 protein: CASRGVGELFF. As DNA, the CDR3 is TGTGCCAGCCGGGGTGTCGGGGAGCTGTTTTTT.

The chain uses TRBV19 and TRBJ1-1; D remains unclear. This CDR3 region has 14 residues. Germline CDR1 and CDR2: LNHDA and SQIVND (reference sequence). Trimming took off 3 bases at V and 7 bases at J, with 15 bases between the two ends. CDR3 coding DNA: TGTGCCAGTAGTATCCTGATCCCGTCAGATGAAGCTTTCTTT. Translation: CASSILIPSDEAFF.

CDR3 residues: CASSQSLAGGLEQYF. CDR3 coding DNA: TGTGCCAGCAGCCAATCTCTAGCGGGAGGCCTCGAGCAGTACTTC. The chain couples TRBV3-1 (or the pseudogene TRBV3-2) to TRBJ2-7; 11 bases match TRBD2. V trimming: 2 bases; J trimming: 6 bases; junction bases outside the gene matches: 6. Germline loops: CDR1 LGHDT, CDR2 YNNKEL (reference sequence). This CDR3 is built from 15 residues.

The table lists this clone with a count of one. The V and J genes are TRBV6-5 and TRBJ2-2; 9 bases agree with TRBD1. This CDR3 region has 15 residues. V lost 4 bases and J lost 6; bases outside the gene matches: 6. CDR1 and CDR2 (germline): MNHEY, SVGAGI. CDR3: CASSLVQGAPGELFF. Here the CDR3 DNA reads TGTGCCAGCAGTTTGGTACAGGGGGCCCCCGGGGAGCTGTTTTTT.

This sequence joins TRBV10-3 and TRBJ1-2; a weak D match, TRBD1 (5 bases). Germline loops: CDR1 ENHRY, CDR2 SYGVKD. This CDR3 is 17 amino acids long. With 2 bases removed from V and 4 bases from J, the gap between germline ends came to 20 bases. In DNA form, the CDR3 reads TGTGCCATCAGTGAGGGGGTCGGGGAGGGGATCGGCTATGGCTACACCTTC. Translated: CAISEGVGEGIGYGYTF.

The genes are TRBV19 and TRBJ1-4; no firm D call. Germline values: CDR1 LNHDA, CDR2 SQIVND (reference sequence). The CDR3 covers 15 residues. V was shortened by 4 bases and J by 7 bases, with 16 bases between the two germline ends. CDR3 coding DNA: TGTGCCAGTAGTACCGCAGCGGCAGGTGGTGAAAAACTGTTTTTT. Encoded protein: CASSTAAAGGEKLFF.

The CDR3 coding sequence is TGTGCCTGGTCGCCGGGACAGGGCTATGGCTACACCTTC. Translation: CAWSPGQGYGYTF. The chain uses TRBV30 and TRBJ1-2, with 9 bases that match TRBD1. Germline-derived CDR1 and CDR2 are GTSNPN and SVGIG (reference sequence). Unmatched junction bases numbered 5, after V lost 5 bases and J lost 4 bases. CDR3 size: 13 residues.

The chain couples TRBV29-1 to TRBJ2-2, with D maybe TRBD1 (6 bases). Trimming removed 7 bases at V and 1 base at J, with 13 bases between. The CDR3 has 14 amino acids. Germline V gives CDR1 SQVTM, CDR2 ANQGSEA. CDR3: CSASGHLNTGELFF. The CDR3, as DNA: TGCAGCGCATCGGGACACTTGAACACCGGGGAGCTGTTTTTT.

The CDR3 is CATSGAHRGQETQYF. The DNA of the CDR3 is TGTGCCACCAGTGGGGCTCACAGGGGTCAAGAGACCCAGTACTTC. The chain links TRBV24-1 to TRBJ2-5; 7 bases match TRBD1. Per germline, CDR1 KGHDR and CDR2 SFDVKD. With 5 bases clipped from V and 2 bases from J, the junction kept 7 bases outside the gene matches. The length of the CDR3 is 15 residues.

This clone appeared once. The J gene is TRBJ1-4, the V gene TRBV24-1; D remains unclear. The CDR3 sequence is 14 residues long. The germline V gene encodes CDR1 KGHDR and CDR2 SFDVKD. With 4 bases removed from V and 6 bases from J, the gap between germline ends came to 11 bases. This chain's CDR3 is CATSEGGKDEKLFF. The CDR3 DNA sequence: TGTGCCACCAGTGAAGGAGGGAAGGATGAAAAACTGTTTTTT.

V gene TRBV18 combines with J gene TRBJ2-7; D perhaps matches TRBD2 (5 bases). The CDR3 is 14 residues long. CDR1 and CDR2 from the germline V gene are KGHSH and LQKENI. Trimming cost V 4 bases and J 2 bases, with 12 bases left between them. The CDR3 protein is CASSLVGVAYEQYF. The CDR3 bases are TGTGCCAGCTCACTAGTCGGGGTCGCCTACGAGCAGTACTTC.

The gene calls are TRBV30 and TRBJ1-5, with a tentative D call TRBD1 (6 bases). Germline lookup yields CDR1 GTSNPN and CDR2 SVGIG (reference sequence). The CDR3 extends over 16 amino acids. The V end was cut by 0 bases, the J end by 2 bases, with 14 bases between. CDR3: CAWSVAGDLGNQPQHF. CDR3 bases: TGTGCCTGGAGTGTAGCAGGGGATCTGGGCAATCAGCCCCAGCATTTT.

This chain connects TRBV5-4 to TRBJ2-5; D possibly corresponds to TRBD2 (6 bases). CDR1 and CDR2 from the germline V gene are SGHNT and YYREEE (reference sequence). Trimming stripped 4 bases from V and 0 bases from J, with 10 bases between. This CDR3 region has 14 residues. The CDR3 region has the DNA TGTGCCAGCAGCGGGGGGTGGGACCAAGAGACCCAGTACTTC. As protein: CASSGGWDQETQYF. Supplemented by reference TRBV5-4 and TRBJ2-5, the full variable domain reads ETGVTQSPTHLIKTRGQQVTLRCSSQSGHNTVSWYQQALGQGPQFIFQYYREEENGRGNFPPRFSGLQFPNYSSELNVNALELDDSALYLCASSGGWDQETQYFGPGTRLLVL.

The chain recombines TRBV7-3 with TRBJ2-5, with 7 bases matching TRBD1. Germline V gene lookup returns CDR1 SGHTA and CDR2 FQGTGA. CDR3 length: 16 residues. Trimming at V came to 5 bases and at J to 4 bases, leaving 13 bases not matched to a gene. The CDR3 spells CASSPTQGWSGETQYF. The CDR3 DNA follows: TGTGCCAGCAGCCCTACACAGGGGTGGTCCGGAGAGACCCAGTACTTC. The complete variable domain, with remaining parts taken from reference TRBV7-3 and TRBJ2-5, reads GAGVSQTPSNKVTEKGKYVELRCDPISGHTALYWYRQSLGQGPEFLIYFQGTGAADDSGLPNDRFFAVRPEGSVSTLKIQRTERGDSAVYLCASSPTQGWSGETQYFGPGTRLLVL.

The chain is built from TRBV19 and TRBJ2-5; D gene uncertain. CDR1 is LNHDA and CDR2 is SQIVND in the germline V gene (reference sequence). The CDR3 is 13 residues long. V lost 6 bases and J lost 1, with 9 bases in between. DNA of the CDR3: TGTGCCAGTAGCCTAACGTTCCAAGAGACCCAGTACTTC. Translating gives CASSLTFQETQYF.

This chain links TRBV24-1 with TRBJ2-5; 11 bases align to TRBD2. The ends lost 2 bases at V and 4 bases at J; junction bases unmatched: 5. CDR1 is KGHDR and CDR2 is SFDVKD in the germline V gene. CDR3 length equals 16 residues. The CDR3 is CATSDWSSGRRETQYF. The CDR3 coding sequence is TGTGCCACCAGTGATTGGTCTAGCGGGAGGCGAGAGACCCAGTACTTC.

This chain joins TRBV7-3 and TRBJ2-7, with 7 bases aligning to TRBD2. Germline CDR1 reads SGHTA; CDR2 reads FQGTGA. The CDR3 totals 14 residues. Trimming at V came to 3 bases and at J to 6 bases, leaving 8 bases not matched to a gene. This CDR3 reads CASSFAGSGAEQYF. Here the CDR3 DNA reads TGTGCCAGCAGCTTTGCCGGAAGCGGGGCCGAGCAGTACTTC. The full variable domain, its missing parts supplied by reference TRBV7-3 and TRBJ2-7, is GAGVSQTPSNKVTEKGKYVELRCDPISGHTALYWYRQSLGQGPEFLIYFQGTGAADDSGLPNDRFFAVRPEGSVSTLKIQRTERGDSAVYLCASSFAGSGAEQYFGPGTRLTVT.

CDR3 in DNA: TGCGCCAGCAGGAGCAGGGTGACAGATACGCAGTATTTT. It is translated as CASRSRVTDTQYF. The chain couples TRBV10-2 to TRBJ2-3; D might be TRBD1 (5 bases). This CDR3 has 13 residues. Between the trimmed V and J ends, which lost 6 bases and 3 bases, there was a span of 10 bases. Per germline, CDR1 WSHSY and CDR2 SAAADI.

The chain combines TRBV6-1 with TRBJ2-1; the match to TRBD2 covers 9 bases. V was clipped by 1 base and J by 1 base; unmatched bases: 5. In germline, CDR1 is MNHNS, CDR2 SASEGT. The length of the CDR3 is 17 residues. The CDR3, as DNA: TGTGCCAGCAGTGAAGGGCGACTAGCGGATTCCTACAATGAGCAGTTCTTC. Translated, it gives CASSEGRLADSYNEQFF.

V gene TRBV12-3 or TRBV12-4 combines with J gene TRBJ1-1; 7 bases map to TRBD1. CDR3 length: 13 residues. V was clipped by 6 bases and J by 4 bases; unmatched bases: 5. CDR3 bases: TGTGCCAGCAGCCGGAACAGGGGCACTGAAGCTTTCTTT. Residues: CASSRNRGTEAFF.

This sequence joins TRBV4-1 and TRBJ1-2; D possibly corresponds to TRBD1 (6 bases). Germline CDR1 reads MGHRA; CDR2 reads YSYEKL. This CDR3 contains 14 residues. V gave up 0 bases and J gave up 6 bases, with 11 bases separating them. CDR3 sequence (DNA): TGCGCCAGCAGCCAAGATACAGGGTTGGATGGCTACACCTTC. Its translation: CASSQDTGLDGYTF.

The chain combines TRBV5-1 with TRBJ2-1; 9 bases match TRBD1. Trimming removed 3 bases from V and 2 bases from J; junction bases left unmatched: 3. Germline V gene sequence: CDR1 SGHRS, CDR2 YFSETQ. This CDR3 region has 15 residues. CDR3 nucleotides: TGCGCCAGCAGCTCCGGGACAGGGACCTACAATGAGCAGTTCTTC. Protein product: CASSSGTGTYNEQFF. Supplemented by reference TRBV5-1 and TRBJ2-1, the full variable domain reads KAGVTQTPRYLIKTRGQQVTLSCSPISGHRSVSWYQQTPGQGLQFLFEYFSETQRNKGNFPGRFSGRQFSNSRSEMNVSTLELGDSALYLCASSSGTGTYNEQFFGPGTRLTVL.

The chain carries TRBV5-1 and TRBJ2-5, with TRBD2 matching over 14 bases. The germline V gene encodes CDR1 SGHRS and CDR2 YFSETQ. This CDR3 has 16 residues. The ends lost 4 bases at V and 3 bases at J; junction bases unmatched: 5. The CDR3 spells CASSPGTSGGEETQYF. As DNA, the CDR3 is TGCGCCAGCAGCCCAGGGACTAGCGGGGGTGAAGAGACCCAGTACTTC. Full variable domain (outside the CDR3, taken from reference TRBV5-1 and TRBJ2-5): KAGVTQTPRYLIKTRGQQVTLSCSPISGHRSVSWYQQTPGQGLQFLFEYFSETQRNKGNFPGRFSGRQFSNSRSEMNVSTLELGDSALYLCASSPGTSGGEETQYFGPGTRLLVL.